Listed here are 8 T cell receptor beta chains from one sample, sequenced in a study of tumor and adjacent non-tumor tissue in lung cancer. The library came from three nested PCR rounds adapted from ARM-PCR protocols. TCRdb re-called the multiplex PCR reads with MiXCR, one entry per CDR3 protein. The sample lists under 250,000 distinct CDR3 sequences; approximately 74% were seen once. The template was RNA from unsorted bulk tissue. The sequencing input was lung tumor tissue. All receptors come from a man aged 55 to 70 with non-small cell lung cancer.

This clonotype was recorded only once. V gene TRBV6-6 combines with J gene TRBJ2-3; TRBD1 matches at 9 bases. Germline CDR1 MNHNY, CDR2 SVGAGI (reference sequence). The CDR3 totals 17 residues. CDR3 coding DNA: TGTGTCAGGAGTTACTCGAGTGGGACAGGGTACACAGATACGCAGTATTTT. Translating gives CVRSYSSGTGYTDTQYF.

This clonotype has just one count. At one end the junction does not follow the germline gene, possibly because of a read error. The chain recombines TRBV11-3 with TRBJ1-1; 7 bases agree with TRBD1. The CDR3 loop spans 15 amino acids. Per the germline V gene, CDR1 is SGHNT and CDR2 is YENEEA. The CDR3 loop is CSSSLERGRHIEAFF. DNA of the CDR3: TGTTCCAGCAGCTTAGAAAGGGGGCGACACATTGAAGCTTTCTTT.

The rearrangement uses TRBV20-1 and TRBJ1-6, with TRBD1 identical over 7 bases. CDR1 DFQATT and CDR2 SNEGSKA come from the germline V gene (reference sequence). The CDR3 consists of 16 residues. After removal of 0 bases from V and 11 bases from J, the junction contained 13 bases not matched to a gene. CDR3 amino acids: CSARDHRQGDNPPLHF. The DNA for the CDR3 is TGCAGTGCTAGAGACCACCGACAGGGCGACAATCCACCCCTCCACTTT.

This clonotype was seen a few times. The CDR3: CSVEEGGVRAFF. The CDR3 nucleotides read TGCAGCGTTGAAGAGGGGGGCGTTAGGGCTTTCTTT. The chain recombines TRBV29-1 with TRBJ1-1; the D gene is possibly TRBD1 (6 bases). Trimming stripped 0 bases from V and 11 bases from J, with 13 bases between. The CDR3 sequence is 12 residues long. Germline values: CDR1 SQVTM, CDR2 ANQGSEA. Full variable domain (missing parts from reference TRBV29-1 and TRBJ1-1): SAVISQKPSRDICQRGTSLTIQCQVDSQVTMMFWYRQQPGQSLTLIATANQGSEATYESGFVIDKFPISRPNLTFSTLTVSNMSPEDSSIYLCSVEEGGVRAFFGQGTRLTVV.

This clonotype appeared once. The germline gene is not matched at one end of the junction; a read error may be the cause. The chain has TRBV6-5 and TRBJ1-5, with D maybe TRBD1 (6 bases). This CDR3 spans 15 amino acids. The germline gives CDR1 MNHEY, CDR2 SVGAGI. CDR3: CASSYSYGGNQLQHF. CDR3 nucleotide sequence: TGTGCCAGCAGTTACTCGTACGGGGGCAATCAGCTCCAGCATTTT.

The chain employs TRBV4-3 and TRBJ2-6; TRBD2 might be the D (5 bases). This CDR3 contains 16 residues. Trimming shortened V by 4 bases and J by 0 bases, and 10 bases separated the two germline ends. Germline CDR1 is LGHNA and CDR2 is YSLEER. The CDR3 DNA reads as TGCGCCAGCAGCCGTGGGCGGGTCTCTGGGGCCAACGTCCTGACTTTC. Its translation is CASSRGRVSGANVLTF.

Details on this clonotype: Possible read error: a much larger clone is one base away. V usage is TRBV6-2 or TRBV6-3 and J usage is TRBJ1-2; 7 positions match TRBD1. The germline V gene has CDR1 MNHEY and CDR2 SVGEGT. The CDR3 runs to 14 residues. The J segment lost 1 base and the V segment lost 8 bases, leaving 7 bases of the junction unmatched. CDR3 in DNA: TGTGCCAGCCTTCGGGACAGCTATAACTATGGCTACACCTTC. Its translation is CASLRDSYNYGYTF.

This clonotype was found a few times. This chain uses TRBV5-4 with TRBJ2-5, with D perhaps matching TRBD1 (6 bases). Trimming took off 0 bases at V and 5 bases at J, with 14 bases between the two ends. The CDR3 loop spans 15 amino acids. CDR1 is SGHNT, CDR2 YYREEE, per germline (reference sequence). The CDR3 spells CASSLEDGGGETQYF. The CDR3 nucleotides are TGTGCCAGCAGCTTGGAGGATGGGGGCGGGGAGACCCAGTACTTC.